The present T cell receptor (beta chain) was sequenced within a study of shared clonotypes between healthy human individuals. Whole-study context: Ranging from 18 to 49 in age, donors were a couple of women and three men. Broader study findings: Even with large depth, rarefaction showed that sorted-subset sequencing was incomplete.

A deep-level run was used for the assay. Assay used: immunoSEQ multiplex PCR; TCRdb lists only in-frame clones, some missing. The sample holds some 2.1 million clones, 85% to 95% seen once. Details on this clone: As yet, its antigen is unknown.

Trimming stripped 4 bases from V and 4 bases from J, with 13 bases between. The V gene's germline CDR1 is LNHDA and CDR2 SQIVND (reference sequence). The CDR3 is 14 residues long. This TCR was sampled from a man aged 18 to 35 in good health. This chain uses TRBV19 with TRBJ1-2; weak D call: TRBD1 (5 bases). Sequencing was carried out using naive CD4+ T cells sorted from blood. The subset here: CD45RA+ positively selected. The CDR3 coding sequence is TGTGCCAGTAGTAGGCCCGAGGGGACCTATGGCTACACCTTC. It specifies CASSRPEGTYGYTF.